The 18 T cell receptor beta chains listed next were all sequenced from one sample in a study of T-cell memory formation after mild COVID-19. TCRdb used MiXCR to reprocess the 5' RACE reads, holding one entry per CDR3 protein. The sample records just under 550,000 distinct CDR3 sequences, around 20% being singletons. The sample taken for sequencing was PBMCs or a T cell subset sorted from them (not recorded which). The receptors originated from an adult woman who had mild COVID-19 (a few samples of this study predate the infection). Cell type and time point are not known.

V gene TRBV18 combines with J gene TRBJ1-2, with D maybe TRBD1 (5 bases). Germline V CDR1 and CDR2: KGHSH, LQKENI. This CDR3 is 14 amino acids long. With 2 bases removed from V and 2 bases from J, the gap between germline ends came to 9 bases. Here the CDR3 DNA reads TGTGCCAGCTCACCAGTGGGGCAGAACTATGGCTACACCTTC. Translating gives CASSPVGQNYGYTF.

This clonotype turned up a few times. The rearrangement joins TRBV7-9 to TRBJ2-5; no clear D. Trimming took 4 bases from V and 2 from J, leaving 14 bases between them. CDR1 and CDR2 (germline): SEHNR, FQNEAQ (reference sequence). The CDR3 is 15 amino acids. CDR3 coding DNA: TGTGCCAGCAGCTCGACCCCCGGAAGTCAAGAGACCCAGTACTTC. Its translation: CASSSTPGSQETQYF.

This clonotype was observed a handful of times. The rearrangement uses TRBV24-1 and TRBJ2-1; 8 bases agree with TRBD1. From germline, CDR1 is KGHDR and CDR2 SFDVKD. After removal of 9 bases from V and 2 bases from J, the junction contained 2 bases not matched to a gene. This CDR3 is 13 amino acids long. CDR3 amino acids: CATQGAAYNEQFF. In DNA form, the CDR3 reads TGTGCCACCCAGGGGGCAGCCTACAATGAGCAGTTCTTC.

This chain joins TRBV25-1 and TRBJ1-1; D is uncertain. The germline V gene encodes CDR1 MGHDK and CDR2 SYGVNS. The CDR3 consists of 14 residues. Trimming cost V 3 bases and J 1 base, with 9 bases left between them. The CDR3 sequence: CASSDFGENTEAFF. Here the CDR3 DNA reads TGTGCCAGCAGTGATTTCGGAGAGAACACTGAAGCTTTCTTT.

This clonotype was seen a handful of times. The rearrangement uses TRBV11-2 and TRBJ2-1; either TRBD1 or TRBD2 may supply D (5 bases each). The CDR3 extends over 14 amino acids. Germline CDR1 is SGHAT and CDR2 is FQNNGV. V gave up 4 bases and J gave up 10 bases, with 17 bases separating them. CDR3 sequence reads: CASSSVRGLGEQFF. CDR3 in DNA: TGTGCCAGCAGCTCCGTCCGGGGCCTGGGAGAGCAGTTCTTC. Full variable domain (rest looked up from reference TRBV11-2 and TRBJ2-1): EAGVAQSPRYKIIEKRQSVAFWCNPISGHATLYWYQQILGQGPKLLIQFQNNGVVDDSQLPKDRFSAERLKGVDSTLKIQPAKLEDSAVYLCASSSVRGLGEQFFGPGTRLTVL.

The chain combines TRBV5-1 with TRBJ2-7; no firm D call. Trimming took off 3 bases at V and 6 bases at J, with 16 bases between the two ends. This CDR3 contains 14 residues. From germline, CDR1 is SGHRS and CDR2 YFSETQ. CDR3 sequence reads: CASSYNRPEFEQYF. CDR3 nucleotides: TGCGCCAGCAGCTATAATCGACCGGAATTCGAGCAGTACTTC.

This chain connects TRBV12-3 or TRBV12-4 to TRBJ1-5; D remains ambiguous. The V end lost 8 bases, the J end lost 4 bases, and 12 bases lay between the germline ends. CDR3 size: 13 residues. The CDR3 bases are TGTGCCAGCGTGAAGGTTCTAAATCAGCCCCAGCATTTT. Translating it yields CASVKVLNQPQHF.

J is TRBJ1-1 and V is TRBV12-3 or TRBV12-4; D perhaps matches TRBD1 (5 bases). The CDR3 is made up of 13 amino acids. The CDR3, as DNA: TGTGCGTCCGCGGGGCTTCCGGGCACTGAAGCTTTCTTT. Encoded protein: CASAGLPGTEAFF.

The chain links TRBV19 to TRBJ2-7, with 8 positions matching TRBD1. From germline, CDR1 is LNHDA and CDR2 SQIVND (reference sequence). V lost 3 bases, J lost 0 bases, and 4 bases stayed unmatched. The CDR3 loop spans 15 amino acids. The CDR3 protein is CASSIYQGASYEQYF. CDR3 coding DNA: TGTGCCAGTAGTATTTACCAGGGGGCCTCCTACGAGCAGTACTTC.

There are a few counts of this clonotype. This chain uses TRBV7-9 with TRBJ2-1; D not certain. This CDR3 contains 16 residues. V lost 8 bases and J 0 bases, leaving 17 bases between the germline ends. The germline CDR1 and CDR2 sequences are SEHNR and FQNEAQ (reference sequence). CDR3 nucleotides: TGTGCCAGCCGGCGTAGTTTGACAAGCTCCTACAATGAGCAGTTCTTC. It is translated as CASRRSLTSSYNEQFF.

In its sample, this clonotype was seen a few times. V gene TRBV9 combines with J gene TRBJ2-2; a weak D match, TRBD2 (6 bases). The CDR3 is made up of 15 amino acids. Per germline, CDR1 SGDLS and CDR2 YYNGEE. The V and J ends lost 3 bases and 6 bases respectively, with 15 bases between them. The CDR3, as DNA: TGTGCCAGCAGCGGGAGGGTTGGGCCGGCCGGGGAGCTGTTTTTT. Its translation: CASSGRVGPAGELFF.

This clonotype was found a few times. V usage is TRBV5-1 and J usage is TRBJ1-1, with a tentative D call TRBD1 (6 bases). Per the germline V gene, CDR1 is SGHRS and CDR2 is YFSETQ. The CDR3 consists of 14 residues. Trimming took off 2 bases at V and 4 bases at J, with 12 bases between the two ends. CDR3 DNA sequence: TGCGCCAGCAGCTTAAACACAGGGAGCACTGAAGCTTTCTTT. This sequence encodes CASSLNTGSTEAFF.

The CDR3 region is CASRFVAGISEQYF. The CDR3 region has the DNA TGTGCCAGCAGATTCGTAGCGGGAATTAGCGAGCAGTACTTC. The chain joins TRBV6-2 or TRBV6-3 to TRBJ2-7; the match to TRBD2 covers 8 bases. Germline CDR1 is MNHEY and CDR2 is SVGEGT. Trimming at V came to 6 bases and at J to 6 bases, leaving 10 bases not matched to a gene. The CDR3 totals 14 residues.

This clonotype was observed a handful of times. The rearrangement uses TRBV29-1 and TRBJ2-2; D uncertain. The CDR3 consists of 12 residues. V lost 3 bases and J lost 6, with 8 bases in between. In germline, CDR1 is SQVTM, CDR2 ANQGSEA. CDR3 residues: CSVDWPPGELFF. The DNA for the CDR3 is TGCAGCGTTGATTGGCCTCCCGGGGAGCTGTTTTTT.

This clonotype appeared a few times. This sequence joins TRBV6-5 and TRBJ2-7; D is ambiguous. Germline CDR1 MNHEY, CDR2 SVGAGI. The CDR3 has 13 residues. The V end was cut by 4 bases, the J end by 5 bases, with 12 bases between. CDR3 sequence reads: CASSFGPVDEQYF. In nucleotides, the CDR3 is TGTGCCAGCAGTTTCGGTCCGGTAGACGAGCAGTACTTC.

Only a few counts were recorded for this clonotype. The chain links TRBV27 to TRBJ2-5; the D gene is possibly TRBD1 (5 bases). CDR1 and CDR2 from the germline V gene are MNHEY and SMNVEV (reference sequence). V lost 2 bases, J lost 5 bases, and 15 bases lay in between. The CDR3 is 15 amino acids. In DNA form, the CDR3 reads TGTGCCAGCAGTTTAGCAGGGAAGGGGCGGGAGACCCAGTACTTC. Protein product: CASSLAGKGRETQYF.

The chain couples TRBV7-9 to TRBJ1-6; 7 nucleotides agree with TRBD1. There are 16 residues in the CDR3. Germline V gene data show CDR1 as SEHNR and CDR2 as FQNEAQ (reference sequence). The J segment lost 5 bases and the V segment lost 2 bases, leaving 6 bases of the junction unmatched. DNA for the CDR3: TGTGCCAGCAGCTTAACTATCGGGACAGATAATTCACCCCTCCACTTT. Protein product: CASSLTIGTDNSPLHF.

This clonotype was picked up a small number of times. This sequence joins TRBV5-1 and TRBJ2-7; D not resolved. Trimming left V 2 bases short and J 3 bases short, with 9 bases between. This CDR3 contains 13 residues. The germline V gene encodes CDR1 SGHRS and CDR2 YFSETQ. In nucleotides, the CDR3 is TGCGCCAGCAGCTTAGATGCGGTCTACGAGCAGTACTTC. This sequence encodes CASSLDAVYEQYF.